This is a list of T cell receptor beta chains from one sample in a study of control samples from healthy donors and cancer patients. Method: immunoSEQ multiplex PCR; TCRdb's copy keeps in-frame clones and lacks some. The sample lists more than 85,000 clones; around 89% were seen once. The sequenced material came from blood. Every receptor here comes from a woman aged 50 to 65 in good health. The CDR3 runs from the conserved cysteine through the conserved F or W. The D gene is left open where the match is weak. Clone size is stated in some rows and not others, as once, few, many or a class when expanded.

J: TRBJ2-1
D: NA
V: TRBV6-2/TRBV6-3
size: NA
CDR3: CASSYPVNEQFF
DNA: TGTGCCAGCAGTTACCCCGTTAATGAGCAGTTCTTC

J: TRBJ1-5
D: NA
V: TRBV7-2
size: NA
CDR3: CASSLARGNQPQHF
DNA: TGTGCCAGCAGCTTAGCCAGGGGCAATCAGCCCCAGCATTTT

J: TRBJ1-2
D: NA
V: TRBV9
size: NA
CDR3: CASSVVEGYGYTF
DNA: TGTGCCAGCAGCGTAGTGGAGGGCTATGGCTACACCTTC

J: TRBJ2-1
D: TRBD1
V: TRBV7-9
size: NA
CDR3: CASSQRQGNDNEQFF
DNA: TGTGCCAGCAGCCAAAGACAGGGCAACGACAATGAGCAGTTCTTC

J: TRBJ1-5
D: TRBD1
V: TRBV11-1
size: NA
CDR3: CASSLTGSNQPQHF
DNA: TGTGCCAGCAGCCTGACAGGGAGCAATCAGCCCCAGCATTTT

J: TRBJ1-4
D: NA
V: TRBV9
size: NA
CDR3: CASSIGTGEKLFF
DNA: TGTGCCAGTTCAATTGGGACGGGTGAAAAACTGTTTTTT

J: TRBJ2-3
D: TRBD2
V: TRBV6-5
size: NA
CDR3: CASTGAGVVHPGQYF
DNA: TGTGCCAGCACCGGGGCGGGGGTGGTTCACCCCGGACAGTATTTT

J: TRBJ1-3
D: NA
V: TRBV11-2
size: NA
CDR3: CASRRAGISGNTIYF
DNA: TGTGCCAGCAGACGGGCAGGGATCTCTGGAAACACCATATATTTT

J: TRBJ2-3
D: TRBD2
V: TRBV4-2
size: NA
CDR3: CASSQDRGGPSTDTQYF
DNA: TGTGCCAGCAGCCAAGATCGGGGAGGGCCAAGCACAGATACGCAGTATTTT

J: TRBJ1-5
D: NA
V: TRBV27
size: once
CDR3: CASSKAGGSYQPQHF
DNA: TGTGCCAGCAGTAAGGCGGGAGGATCTTATCAGCCCCAGCATTTT

J: TRBJ1-5
D: TRBD1
V: TRBV5-1
size: once
CDR3: CASSPGQGYQPQHF
DNA: TGCGCCAGCAGCCCGGGACAGGGGTATCAGCCCCAGCATTTT

J: TRBJ1-2
D: NA
V: TRBV29-1
size: few
CDR3: CSVEDLRRGGYTF
DNA: TGCAGCGTTGAAGATCTTCGGAGGGGGGGCTACACCTTC

J: TRBJ2-5
D: NA
V: TRBV4-3
size: NA
CDR3: CASSMRAARGAETQYF
DNA: TGCGCCAGCAGCATGCGGGCCGCCAGGGGGGCTGAGACCCAGTACTTC

J: TRBJ1-4
D: TRBD1
V: TRBV19
size: NA
CDR3: CASRDRSRGEKLFF
DNA: TGTGCCAGTAGGGACAGGTCTCGGGGTGAAAAACTGTTTTTT

J: TRBJ2-7
D: NA
V: TRBV30
size: few
CDR3: CAWSVGYVPYEQYF
DNA: TGTGCCTGGAGTGTGGGGTATGTTCCCTACGAGCAGTACTTC

J: TRBJ2-7
D: TRBD2
V: TRBV3-1/TRBV3-2
size: NA
CDR3: CASSQARGGKYEQYF
DNA: TGTGCCAGCAGCCAAGCACGGGGGGGAAAATACGAGCAGTACTTC

J: TRBJ1-3
D: NA
V: TRBV7-3
size: NA
CDR3: CASSRGSQGNTIYF
DNA: TGTGCCAGCTCAAGGGGGAGCCAAGGAAACACCATATATTTT

J: TRBJ1-5
D: TRBD1
V: TRBV19
size: NA
CDR3: CASSMGGTGRIQPQHF
DNA: TGTGCCAGTAGTATGGGAGGGACAGGGAGGATTCAGCCCCAGCATTTT

J: TRBJ2-2
D: NA
V: TRBV7-3
size: NA
CDR3: CASSLPIQGLAGELFF
DNA: TGTGCCAGCAGCTTACCGATACAGGGACTCGCCGGGGAGCTGTTTTTT

J: TRBJ1-3
D: NA
V: TRBV28
size: few
CDR3: CASQFIQGTDTIYF
DNA: TGTGCCAGCCAATTCATCCAGGGGACCGACACCATATATTTT

J: TRBJ2-7
D: NA
V: TRBV6-6
size: NA
CDR3: CASSYWDGDYEQYF
DNA: TGTGCCAGCAGTTACTGGGACGGAGACTACGAGCAGTACTTC

J: TRBJ1-1
D: NA
V: TRBV19
size: few
CDR3: CASSIQGSNTEAFF
DNA: TGTGCCAGTAGTATACAGGGGTCGAACACTGAAGCTTTCTTT

J: TRBJ2-3
D: NA
V: TRBV13
size: once
CDR3: CASSETGTTRTDTQYF
DNA: TGTGCCAGCAGCGAGACAGGGACTACCCGCACAGATACGCAGTATTTT

J: TRBJ2-2
D: NA
V: TRBV6-5
size: NA
CDR3: CASSYRRGWLFF
DNA: TGTGCCAGCAGTTACCGCCGTGGTTGGCTGTTTTTT

J: TRBJ1-5
D: TRBD1
V: TRBV5-6
size: NA
CDR3: CASSSRGTSNQPQHF
DNA: TGTGCCAGCAGTTCCAGGGGGACGAGCAATCAGCCCCAGCATTTT

J: TRBJ2-3
D: NA
V: TRBV2
size: NA
CDR3: CASPGSKVGADTQYF
DNA: TGTGCCAGCCCCGGCTCTAAGGTCGGGGCTGATACGCAGTATTTT

J: TRBJ1-2
D: NA
V: TRBV6-5
size: NA
CDR3: CASSYSPGFDGYTF
DNA: TGTGCCAGCAGTTACTCGCCAGGGTTCGATGGCTACACCTTC

J: TRBJ2-7
D: TRBD2
V: TRBV12-3/TRBV12-4
size: NA
CDR3: CASSSGASYEQYF
DNA: TGTGCCAGCAGCAGCGGGGCCTCCTACGAGCAGTACTTC

J: TRBJ1-2
D: NA
V: TRBV19
size: NA
CDR3: CASTNGGALGYGYTF
DNA: TGTGCCAGTACCAACGGGGGGGCGCTCGGCTATGGCTACACCTTC

J: TRBJ1-4
D: NA
V: TRBV7-9
size: NA
CDR3: CASSSTFLDLRGNEKLFF
DNA: TGTGCCAGCAGCTCCACGTTTCTGGACCTACGGGGTAATGAAAAACTGTTTTTT

J: TRBJ1-1
D: NA
V: TRBV12-3/TRBV12-4
size: NA
CDR3: CASSLLMNTEAFF
DNA: TGTGCCAGCAGTCTCCTCATGAACACTGAAGCTTTCTTT

J: TRBJ2-6
D: TRBD1
V: TRBV5-6
size: NA
CDR3: CASSLTGGGGNVLTF
DNA: TGTGCCAGCAGCTTAACAGGGGGTGGAGGCAACGTCCTGACTTTC

J: TRBJ1-3
D: TRBD1
V: TRBV27
size: NA
CDR3: CASSLRGTGFAGNTIYF
DNA: TGTGCCAGCAGTTTAAGAGGGACAGGGTTCGCTGGAAACACCATATATTTT

J: TRBJ2-1
D: NA
V: TRBV6-2/TRBV6-3
size: once
CDR3: CASSHGREQFF
DNA: TGTGCCAGCAGCCATGGACGTGAGCAGTTCTTC

J: TRBJ1-1
D: NA
V: TRBV9
size: NA
CDR3: CASSPTLGTEAFF
DNA: TGTGCCAGCAGCCCCACACTGGGGACTGAAGCTTTCTTT

J: TRBJ2-2
D: NA
V: TRBV13
size: NA
CDR3: CASSPLTSEDTGELFF
DNA: TGTGCCAGCAGCCCACTCACCTCAGAAGACACCGGGGAGCTGTTTTTT

J: TRBJ2-1
D: NA
V: TRBV24-1
size: NA
CDR3: CATSDSGVPGYNEQFF
DNA: TGTGCCACCAGTGATTCAGGGGTCCCCGGCTACAATGAGCAGTTCTTC

J: TRBJ2-1
D: NA
V: TRBV6-5
size: NA
CDR3: CASSRTHQRYNEQFF
DNA: TGTGCCAGCAGTCGGACTCACCAGAGGTACAATGAGCAGTTCTTC

J: TRBJ1-4
D: NA
V: TRBV5-5
size: NA
CDR3: CASSLGSLNEKLFF
DNA: TGTGCCAGCAGCCTGGGGAGTTTAAATGAAAAACTGTTTTTT

J: TRBJ1-2
D: NA
V: TRBV2
size: NA
CDR3: CASRSSNYGYTF
DNA: TGTGCCAGCAGGTCCTCCAACTATGGCTACACCTTC

J: TRBJ2-1
D: NA
V: TRBV5-6
size: once
CDR3: CASSPGAGPRKDEQFF
DNA: TGTGCCAGCAGCCCCGGTGCGGGGCCCCGGAAAGATGAGCAGTTCTTC